The 28 T cell receptor beta chains given below trace back to one sample, sequenced in a study of cytomegalovirus exposure and HLA in healthy donors. The study ran its PCR with 60 Vbeta and 13 Jbeta primers. Sequencing used immunoSEQ multiplex PCR; TCRdb keeps in-frame clones, though not all of them. The sample has 180,000 or so clones, more than 70% seen once; the top ten hold 4.5% to 5.5%. The sequencing sample was made of PBMCs. The receptors shown here come from a woman in her forties or fifties in good health and CMV-seropositive.

This sequence joins TRBV9 and TRBJ1-2; no clear D gene. This CDR3 contains 15 residues. V was pared by 3 bases and J by 5 bases, with 17 bases between. Germline V gene data show CDR1 as SGDLS and CDR2 as YYNGEE. The CDR3 protein is CASSAEGGTTYGYTF. The CDR3 DNA is TGTGCCAGCAGCGCTGAGGGTGGCACCACTTATGGCTACACCTTC.

CDR3 sequence reads: CASSLEGTNTEAFF. CDR3 in DNA: TGCGCCAGCAGCCTCGAGGGCACGAACACTGAAGCTTTCTTT. This chain links TRBV5-1 with TRBJ1-1, with D unclear. CDR3 length equals 14 residues. V was trimmed by 4 bases and J by 1 base, leaving 11 bases between them. CDR1 SGHRS and CDR2 YFSETQ come from the germline V gene.

V is TRBV5-1 and J is TRBJ2-3; D may be TRBD1 (5 bases). The CDR3 contains 15 residues. Germline V lookup: CDR1 SGHRS, CDR2 YFSETQ. V dropped 0 bases and J dropped 3 bases, with 11 bases sitting between them. The CDR3 nucleotides are TGCGCCAGCAGCTTGGCACAGGTCAGGACAGATACGCAGTATTTT. Translated: CASSLAQVRTDTQYF.

This rearrangement joins TRBV10-3 to TRBJ2-3; 10 nucleotides agree with TRBD2. Germline CDR1 and CDR2: ENHRY and SYGVKD. CDR3 length: 16 residues. V lost 6 bases, J lost 4 bases, and 10 bases stayed unmatched. CDR3 bases: TGTGCCATCAGCTCGACCGGGACTAGCGTGCCAGATACGCAGTATTTT. It translates to CAISSTGTSVPDTQYF.

The genes are TRBV4-2 and TRBJ2-2, with unresolved D. There are 18 residues in the CDR3. Germline CDR1 LGHNA, CDR2 YNFKEQ. V lost 0 bases and J 1 base, leaving 15 bases between the germline ends. CDR3 nucleotides: TGTGCCAGCAGCCAAGATCTTCGGTCGTGGAGGAACACCGGGGAGCTGTTTTTT. Residues: CASSQDLRSWRNTGELFF.

The chain recombines TRBV6-5 with TRBJ1-5; D might be TRBD1 (6 bases). Looked up from germline, CDR1 is MNHEY and CDR2 is SVGAGI. The CDR3 totals 13 residues. Trimming pared 2 bases from V and 6 bases from J, leaving 8 bases between. Here the CDR3 DNA reads TGTGCCAGCAGTTACAACAGGGCTCAGCCCCAGCATTTT. Translation gives CASSYNRAQPQHF.

The rearrangement links TRBV30 to TRBJ1-5, with D possibly being TRBD1 (5 bases). Germline V lookup: CDR1 GTSNPN, CDR2 SVGIG (reference sequence). V lost 1 base and J 0 bases, leaving 10 bases between the germline ends. CDR3 length: 15 amino acids. CDR3 residues: CAWSGGLASNQPQHF. As DNA, the CDR3 is TGTGCCTGGAGTGGGGGACTAGCTAGCAATCAGCCCCAGCATTTT.

V gene TRBV4-3 combines with J gene TRBJ1-1, with D perhaps TRBD1 (5 bases). Germline V CDR1 and CDR2: LGHNA, YSLEER. The CDR3 runs 16 residues. Trimming left V 0 bases short and J 1 base short, with 12 bases between. The CDR3 nucleotides read TGCGCCAGCAGCCAAGATTACGGGGGGAAGAACACTGAAGCTTTCTTT. The encoded protein is CASSQDYGGKNTEAFF.

The gene calls are TRBV4-3 and TRBJ1-5, with 9 bases fitting TRBD1. The CDR3 sequence is 13 residues long. Germline lookup yields CDR1 LGHNA and CDR2 YSLEER. V shed 3 bases and J 6 bases; nucleotides not matched to a gene: 0. DNA for the CDR3: TGCGCCAGCAGCCAGGGACAGGGTCAGCCCCAGCATTTT. It codes for CASSQGQGQPQHF.

The chain is built from TRBV19 and TRBJ2-7; D possibly corresponds to TRBD2 (6 bases). V lost 3 bases and J lost 1, with 16 bases in between. Germline V gene sequence: CDR1 LNHDA, CDR2 SQIVND (reference sequence). The CDR3 consists of 16 residues. The CDR3 bases are TGTGCCAGTAGTATGGGAGGCCCAGGGTGGTCCTACGAGCAGTACTTC. Translating it yields CASSMGGPGWSYEQYF.

This clone was counted a few times. The chain couples TRBV5-1 to TRBJ2-5; 9 nucleotides line up with TRBD2. The CDR3 runs to 15 residues. V gave up 1 base and J gave up 4 bases; unmatched junction bases: 5. Looked up from germline, CDR1 is SGHRS and CDR2 is YFSETQ. Here the CDR3 reads CASSLSGGGGETQYF. The CDR3 DNA is TGCGCCAGCAGCTTGTCTGGCGGGGGGGGAGAGACCCAGTACTTC. The full variable domain, with the rest looked up from reference TRBV5-1 and TRBJ2-5, is KAGVTQTPRYLIKTRGQQVTLSCSPISGHRSVSWYQQTPGQGLQFLFEYFSETQRNKGNFPGRFSGRQFSNSRSEMNVSTLELGDSALYLCASSLSGGGGETQYFGPGTRLLVL.

This sequence joins TRBV7-2 and TRBJ2-2, with no clear D. The CDR3 covers 14 residues. Germline loops: CDR1 SGHTA, CDR2 FQGNSA. V shed 3 bases and J shed 0 bases, with 5 bases lying between them. The CDR3 DNA is TGTGCCAGCAGCTTGTGGCCGAACACCGGGGAGCTGTTTTTT. Amino acid sequence: CASSLWPNTGELFF.

This chain links TRBV11-1 with TRBJ2-7; D remains ambiguous. Germline CDR1 reads SGHAT; CDR2 reads FQDESV (reference sequence). Trimming pared 4 bases from V and 0 bases from J, leaving 4 bases between. The CDR3 runs 12 residues. The CDR3: CASSSSSYEQYF. As DNA, the CDR3 is TGTGCCAGCAGCTCGAGCTCCTACGAGCAGTACTTC.

This clone was observed once. J is TRBJ1-2 and V is TRBV11-2, with 9 bases fitting TRBD1. The V gene end was trimmed by 5 bases and the J gene end by 3 bases; junction bases not matched to a gene: 4. CDR3 size: 14 residues. Germline V lookup: CDR1 SGHAT, CDR2 FQNNGV. The CDR3 sequence: CASSPQGAHYGYTF. CDR3 nucleotide sequence: TGTGCCAGCAGCCCACAGGGGGCCCACTATGGCTACACCTTC.

This chain uses TRBV7-9 with TRBJ1-3, with TRBD1 matching 11 bases. Losses at the gene ends were 6 bases for V and 2 bases for J; bases not matched to a gene: 0. This CDR3 is 14 amino acids long. The germline CDR1 and CDR2 sequences are SEHNR and FQNEAQ (reference sequence). CDR3 loop: CASRDRGPGNTIYF. CDR3 coding DNA: TGTGCCAGCAGGGACAGGGGGCCTGGAAACACCATATATTTT. The full variable domain, completed using reference TRBV7-9 and TRBJ1-3, is DTGVSQNPRHKITKRGQNVTFRCDPISEHNRLYWYRQTLGQGPEFLTYFQNEAQLEKSRLLSDRFSAERPKGSFSTLEIQRTEQGDSAMYLCASRDRGPGNTIYFGEGSWLTVV.

The J gene is TRBJ1-1, the V gene TRBV6-5; 9 nucleotides align to TRBD1. V shed 2 bases, J shed 4 bases, and the junction held 5 bases outside the gene matches. Looked up from germline, CDR1 is MNHEY and CDR2 is SVGAGI. This CDR3 has 15 amino acids. The CDR3 region is CASSYTTGGGTEAFF. DNA for the CDR3: TGTGCCAGCAGTTACACTACAGGGGGCGGCACTGAAGCTTTCTTT.

This chain joins TRBV7-3 and TRBJ2-1; D is perhaps TRBD2 (5 bases). CDR1 SGHTA and CDR2 FQGTGA come from the germline V gene. The CDR3 has 16 residues. Trimming took 4 bases from V and 0 from J, leaving 13 bases between them. CDR3 sequence reads: CASSSHGVSSYNEQFF. The DNA of the CDR3 is TGTGCCAGCAGCTCCCACGGGGTAAGCTCCTACAATGAGCAGTTCTTC.

V is TRBV30 and J is TRBJ2-5; D possibly corresponds to TRBD2 (5 bases). V was cut by 2 bases and J by 4 bases, with 11 bases left in between. There are 13 residues in the CDR3. CDR1 is GTSNPN and CDR2 is SVGIG in the germline V gene (reference sequence). CDR3 sequence: CAWSRLAGETQYF. The DNA of the CDR3 is TGTGCCTGGAGTCGTCTAGCCGGAGAGACCCAGTACTTC.

This chain links TRBV9 with TRBJ2-2, with D possibly being TRBD2 (5 bases). The CDR3 contains 15 residues. From germline, CDR1 is SGDLS and CDR2 YYNGEE. Trimming took off 0 bases at V and 3 bases at J, with 9 bases between the two ends. Here the CDR3 reads CASSVESSDTGELFF. The CDR3, as DNA: TGTGCCAGCAGCGTAGAAAGTAGCGACACCGGGGAGCTGTTTTTT.

The chain has TRBV19 and TRBJ2-7, with 11 bases identical to TRBD2. The CDR3 has 15 amino acids. From germline, CDR1 is LNHDA and CDR2 SQIVND (reference sequence). V trimming: 5 bases; J trimming: 4 bases; junction bases outside the gene matches: 7. This CDR3 reads CASSVATSGVYEQYF. In DNA form, the CDR3 reads TGTGCCAGTAGTGTCGCGACTAGCGGGGTATACGAGCAGTACTTC.

The chain uses TRBV4-3 and TRBJ2-3; TRBD2 matches 13 bases. This CDR3 is 19 amino acids long. Germline CDR1 and CDR2: LGHNA and YSLEER. The V segment lost 1 base and the J segment 1 base; nucleotides outside the gene matches: 8. The CDR3 coding sequence is TGCGCCAGCAGCCAAGGACTAGCGGGAGGTTTGGATGGCACAGATACGCAGTATTTT. Its protein is CASSQGLAGGLDGTDTQYF.

The V call is TRBV6-4, the J call TRBJ2-3; maybe TRBD2 (6 bases). The V and J ends lost 0 bases and 4 bases respectively, with 14 bases between them. This CDR3 has 16 amino acids. Germline V CDR1 and CDR2: MRHNA, SNTAGT. The CDR3 loop reads CASSDSIPSGADTQYF. CDR3 coding DNA: TGTGCCAGCAGTGACTCGATTCCGTCGGGGGCAGATACGCAGTATTTT.

The rearrangement links TRBV6-5 to TRBJ2-4, with 7 bases lining up with TRBD1. V dropped 0 bases and J dropped 0; count of bases not matched to a gene: 2. The germline CDR1 and CDR2 sequences are MNHEY and SVGAGI. This CDR3 has 16 residues. The CDR3 is CASSYSRQGAKNIQYF. CDR3 nucleotides: TGTGCCAGCAGTTACTCGAGACAGGGAGCCAAAAACATTCAGTACTTC.

The chain carries TRBV14 and TRBJ2-3, with 14 positions matching TRBD2. Germline V gene lookup returns CDR1 SGHDN and CDR2 FVKESK. Unmatched junction bases numbered 12, after V lost 4 bases and J lost 6 bases. CDR3 length equals 18 residues. In DNA form, the CDR3 reads TGTGCCAGCAGCCCTTGCCAGACTAGCGGGAGGGCCGTCGATACGCAGTATTTT. It translates to CASSPCQTSGRAVDTQYF.

In DNA form, the CDR3 reads TGTGCCAGCAGCCAAGATCCTTTGGAGCTGTTTTTT. Its translation is CASSQDPLELFF. V usage is TRBV4-2 and J usage is TRBJ2-2; D is ambiguous. The CDR3 contains 12 residues. Trimming stripped 0 bases from V and 10 bases from J, with 6 bases between. Germline V gene data show CDR1 as LGHNA and CDR2 as YNFKEQ.

This chain joins TRBV7-6 and TRBJ1-6; 8 bases are shared with TRBD1. Germline CDR1 and CDR2: SGHVS and FNYEAQ. Trimming cost V 4 bases and J 8 bases; bases outside gene matches: 7. The CDR3 has 15 residues. CDR3 sequence reads: CASSYLDREDSPLHF. The CDR3 DNA follows: TGTGCCAGCAGCTACTTGGACAGGGAGGATTCACCCCTCCACTTT.

V usage is TRBV19 and J usage is TRBJ2-4; 10 bases agree with TRBD2. Germline V gene data show CDR1 as LNHDA and CDR2 as SQIVND (reference sequence). The V and J ends lost 6 bases and 0 bases, in that order; junction bases with no gene match: 5. The CDR3 has 16 residues. In DNA, the CDR3 is TGTGCCAGTAGCCTTACTAGCGGGGCAGCCAAAAACATTCAGTACTTC. It yields the protein CASSLTSGAAKNIQYF.

This clone has only a few counts. One end of the junction varies from germline; a read error may be responsible. The rearrangement links TRBV7-9 to TRBJ2-3; 11 nucleotides line up with TRBD1. Germline V gives CDR1 SEHNR, CDR2 FQNEAQ (reference sequence). The CDR3 spans 16 residues. The chain's CDR3 is CSSSLGQGAVTDTQYF. In DNA, the CDR3 is TGTTCCAGCAGCCTCGGACAGGGGGCTGTCACAGATACGCAGTATTTT.